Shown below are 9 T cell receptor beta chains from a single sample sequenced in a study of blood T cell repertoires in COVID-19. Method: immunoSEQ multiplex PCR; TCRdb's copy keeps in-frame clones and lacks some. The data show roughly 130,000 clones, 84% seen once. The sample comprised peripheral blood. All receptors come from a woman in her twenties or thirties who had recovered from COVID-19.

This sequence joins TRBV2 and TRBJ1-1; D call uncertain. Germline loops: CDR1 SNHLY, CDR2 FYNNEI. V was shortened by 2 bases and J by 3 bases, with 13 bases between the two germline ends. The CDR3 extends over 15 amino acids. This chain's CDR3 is CASSEIGVGYTEAFF. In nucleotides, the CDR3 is TGTGCCAGCAGTGAAATCGGGGTCGGGTACACTGAAGCTTTCTTT.

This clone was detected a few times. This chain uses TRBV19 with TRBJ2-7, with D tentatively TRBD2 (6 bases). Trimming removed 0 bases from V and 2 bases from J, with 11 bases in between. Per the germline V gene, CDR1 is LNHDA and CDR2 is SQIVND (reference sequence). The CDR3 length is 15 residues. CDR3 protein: CASSIEGGGTYEQYF. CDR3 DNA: TGTGCCAGTAGTATAGAGGGGGGAGGTACCTACGAGCAGTACTTC.

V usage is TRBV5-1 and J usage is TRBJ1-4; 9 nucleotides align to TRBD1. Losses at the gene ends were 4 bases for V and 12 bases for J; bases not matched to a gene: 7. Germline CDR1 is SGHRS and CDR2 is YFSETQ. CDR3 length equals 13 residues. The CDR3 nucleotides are TGCGCCAGCAGCAGGGGACAGGGACAAGAACTGTTTTTT. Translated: CASSRGQGQELFF.

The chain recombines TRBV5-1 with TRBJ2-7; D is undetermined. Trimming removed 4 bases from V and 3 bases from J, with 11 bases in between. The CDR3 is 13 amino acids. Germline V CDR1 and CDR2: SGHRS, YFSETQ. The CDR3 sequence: CASSPRMNYEQYF. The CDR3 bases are TGCGCCAGCAGCCCCAGGATGAACTACGAGCAGTACTTC.

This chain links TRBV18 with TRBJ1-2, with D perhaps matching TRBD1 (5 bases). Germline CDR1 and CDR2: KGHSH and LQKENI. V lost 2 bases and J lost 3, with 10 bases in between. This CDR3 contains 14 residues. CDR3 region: CASSPGREDYGYTF. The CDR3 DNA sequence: TGTGCCAGCTCACCAGGCAGGGAGGACTATGGCTACACCTTC.

The CDR3 spells CASSPRLAGGPFPDEQYF. DNA of the CDR3: TGTGCCAGCAGCCCCCGACTAGCGGGAGGGCCTTTCCCCGACGAGCAGTACTTC. J is TRBJ2-7 and V is TRBV7-8, with 14 bases lining up with TRBD2. The germline V gene has CDR1 SGHVS and CDR2 FQNEAQ. J was trimmed by 5 bases and V by 5 bases; bases with no gene match: 14. This CDR3 contains 18 residues.

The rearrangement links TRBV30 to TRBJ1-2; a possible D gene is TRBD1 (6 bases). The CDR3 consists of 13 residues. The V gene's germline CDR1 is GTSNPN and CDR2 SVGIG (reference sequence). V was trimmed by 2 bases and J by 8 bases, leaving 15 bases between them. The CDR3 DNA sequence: TGTGCCTGGAGTTTAGGACAGTTAGGGGGCTACACCTTC. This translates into CAWSLGQLGGYTF.

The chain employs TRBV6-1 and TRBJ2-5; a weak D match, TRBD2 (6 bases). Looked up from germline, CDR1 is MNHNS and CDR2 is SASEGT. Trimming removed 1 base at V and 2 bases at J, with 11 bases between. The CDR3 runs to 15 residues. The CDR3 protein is CASSEGLAGQETQYF. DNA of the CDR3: TGTGCCAGCAGTGAAGGACTGGCGGGGCAAGAGACCCAGTACTTC.

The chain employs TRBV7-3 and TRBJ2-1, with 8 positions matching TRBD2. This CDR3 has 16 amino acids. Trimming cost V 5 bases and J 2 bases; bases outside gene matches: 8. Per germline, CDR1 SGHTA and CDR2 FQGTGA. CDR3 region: CASSPQAGVTYNEQFF. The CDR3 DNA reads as TGTGCCAGCAGCCCCCAAGCGGGAGTCACCTACAATGAGCAGTTCTTC.